This T cell receptor beta chain was observed in a study of blood T cell repertoires in COVID-19. Trimming cost V 2 bases and J 3 bases, with 13 bases left between them. The CDR3 extends over 15 amino acids. Germline V CDR1 and CDR2: SGHAT, FQNNGV. Produced via immunoSEQ multiplex PCR; TCRdb's table is partial and in-frame only. The sample records some 150,000 clones, more than 70% being singletons. This chain joins TRBV11-2 and TRBJ1-2, with TRBD1 as a possible D gene (5 bases). The TCR comes from a man between 60 and 75 years old with acute or convalescent COVID-19. The sample comprised peripheral blood. This CDR3 reads CASSLSGGKDYGYTF. CDR3 DNA sequence: TGTGCCAGCAGCTTATCGGGGGGGAAAGACTATGGCTACACCTTC.